One and the same sample provided the 26 T cell receptor beta chains below, sequenced in a study of long-term antiretroviral therapy in people with HIV. Survey level was the resolution at which the v3.0 immunoSEQ assay ran. Produced via immunoSEQ multiplex PCR; TCRdb's table is partial and in-frame only. Of 28,000 or so clones in the sample, 84% are singletons; the top ten hold less than 8%. Sample: unsorted PBMCs, taken 0.4 years after starting antiretroviral therapy. Receptors originate from a man between 18 and 29 years old with HIV.

The chain carries TRBV28 and TRBJ1-2, with D maybe TRBD1 (6 bases). Trimming removed 5 bases from V and 3 bases from J, with 19 bases in between. The V gene's germline CDR1 is MDHEN and CDR2 SYDVKM. The length of the CDR3 is 16 residues. CDR3 bases: TGTGCCAGCAGTGGGGTCGGGGGGCGCGGGGACTATGGCTACACCTTC. Translated, it gives CASSGVGGRGDYGYTF.

The chain joins TRBV27 to TRBJ1-5; D remains unclear. The germline V gene encodes CDR1 MNHEY and CDR2 SMNVEV (reference sequence). V was shortened by 4 bases and J by 4 bases, with 8 bases between the two germline ends. The CDR3 consists of 13 residues. DNA for the CDR3: TGTGCCAGCAGTTACCTATCGAATCAGCCCCAGCATTTT. As protein: CASSYLSNQPQHF.

DNA of the CDR3: TGTGCCAGCAGCCTCGCTCCACAGGGCCTAAACACTGAAGCTTTCTTT. Its translation is CASSLAPQGLNTEAFF. V usage is TRBV11-2 and J usage is TRBJ1-1, with a weak D call TRBD1 (6 bases). This CDR3 has 16 amino acids. CDR1 is SGHAT and CDR2 is FQNNGV in the germline V gene. The V end lost 5 bases, the J end lost 2 bases, and 18 bases lay between the germline ends. Combining the CDR3 with reference TRBV11-2 and TRBJ1-1 gives the whole variable domain EAGVAQSPRYKIIEKRQSVAFWCNPISGHATLYWYQQILGQGPKLLIQFQNNGVVDDSQLPKDRFSAERLKGVDSTLKIQPAKLEDSAVYLCASSLAPQGLNTEAFFGQGTRLTVV.

The chain couples TRBV7-6 to TRBJ2-7, with 7 bases identical to TRBD1. Trimming took 8 bases from V and 1 from J; bases not matched to a gene: 5. This CDR3 contains 13 residues. Germline-derived CDR1 and CDR2 are SGHVS and FNYEAQ. CDR3 in DNA: TGTGCCAGCTCCAAGGGACAGTCCTACGAGCAGTACTTC. Encoded protein: CASSKGQSYEQYF.

The V call is TRBV7-2, the J call TRBJ2-2; 7 nucleotides match TRBD1. The CDR3 sequence is 14 residues long. Germline V CDR1 and CDR2: SGHTA, FQGNSA. V lost 6 bases and J lost 3; bases outside the gene matches: 4. CDR3: CASRGQVDTGELFF. The CDR3, as DNA: TGTGCCAGCAGAGGACAGGTGGACACCGGGGAGCTGTTTTTT.

The chain uses TRBV11-2 and TRBJ2-3; D uncertain. The germline CDR1 and CDR2 sequences are SGHAT and FQNNGV. This CDR3 is 13 amino acids long. The ends were cut back, 5 bases at V and 0 bases at J, with 6 bases in the middle. CDR3 protein: CASSPKSTDTQYF. CDR3 nucleotides: TGTGCCAGCAGCCCAAAGAGCACAGATACGCAGTATTTT.

The CDR3 reads CASRGPGATEAFF. The CDR3, as DNA: TGTGCCAGTCGAGGGCCGGGGGCCACTGAAGCTTTCTTT. The chain is built from TRBV19 and TRBJ1-1; D is perhaps TRBD1 (6 bases). Per the germline V gene, CDR1 is LNHDA and CDR2 is SQIVND (reference sequence). V lost 8 bases and J 4 bases, leaving 14 bases between the germline ends. This CDR3 is 13 amino acids long.

V gene TRBV27 combines with J gene TRBJ2-7; TRBD1 might be the D (6 bases). CDR1 is MNHEY, CDR2 SMNVEV, per germline (reference sequence). The CDR3 extends over 14 amino acids. V was pared by 3 bases and J by 6 bases, with 15 bases between. The CDR3 DNA sequence: TGTGCCAGCAGTTTTCGCTCTACAGGGAGCGAGCAGTACTTC. Encoded protein: CASSFRSTGSEQYF.

The chain carries TRBV9 and TRBJ2-5, with D uncertain. Trimming pared 0 bases from V and 1 base from J, leaving 4 bases between. This CDR3 contains 13 residues. Germline V lookup: CDR1 SGDLS, CDR2 YYNGEE. The CDR3 coding sequence is TGTGCCAGCAGCGTAGGATTCCAAGAGACCCAGTACTTC. Its protein is CASSVGFQETQYF.

The chain has TRBV6-6 and TRBJ1-2; unclear D gene. The germline V gene has CDR1 MNHNY and CDR2 SVGAGI (reference sequence). V was pared by 4 bases and J by 8 bases, with 14 bases between. The CDR3 sequence is 13 residues long. The CDR3 DNA is TGTGCCAGCAGTTCGGTGCCCAGGACCGGCTACACCTTC. Amino acid sequence: CASSSVPRTGYTF.

V usage is TRBV2 and J usage is TRBJ2-7; 10 bases are shared with TRBD2. The CDR3 runs to 16 residues. The germline CDR1 and CDR2 sequences are SNHLY and FYNNEI. V trimming: 7 bases; J trimming: 4 bases; junction bases outside the gene matches: 13. CDR3 residues: CASTPEAAGGPYEQYF. DNA for the CDR3: TGTGCCAGCACCCCGGAAGCAGCGGGAGGGCCGTACGAGCAGTACTTC. Based on the CDR3 plus reference TRBV2 and TRBJ2-7, the full variable domain is EPEVTQTPSHQVTQMGQEVILRCVPISNHLYFYWYRQILGQKVEFLVSFYNNEISEKSEIFDDQFSVERPDGSNFTLKIRSTKLEDSAMYFCASTPEAAGGPYEQYFGPGTRLTVT.

The V gene is TRBV29-1, the J gene TRBJ2-7; 11 bases are a match to TRBD2. In germline, CDR1 is SQVTM, CDR2 ANQGSEA. This CDR3 is built from 14 residues. V trimming: 4 bases; J trimming: 5 bases; junction bases outside the gene matches: 7. The CDR3 region is CSVVLAGGTHEQYF. CDR3 DNA sequence: TGCAGCGTTGTCCTAGCGGGAGGAACCCACGAGCAGTACTTC.

The chain couples TRBV11-2 to TRBJ2-2; 9 nucleotides line up with TRBD1. The CDR3 totals 16 residues. The germline CDR1 and CDR2 sequences are SGHAT and FQNNGV. The ends lost 5 bases at V and 1 base at J; junction bases unmatched: 5. Written as DNA, the CDR3 is TGTGCCAGCAGCGGTCCGGGACAGGGGAACACCGGGGAGCTGTTTTTT. Translated, it gives CASSGPGQGNTGELFF.

This clone was found once. The J gene is TRBJ2-5, the V gene TRBV6-6; maybe TRBD1 (5 bases). Per germline, CDR1 MNHNY and CDR2 SVGAGI (reference sequence). The CDR3 sequence is 14 residues long. Between the trimmed V and J ends, which lost 6 bases and 4 bases, there was a span of 15 bases. The CDR3 DNA sequence: TGTGCCAGCAGGGGGCTCTACGCCCCAGAGACCCAGTACTTC. Protein product: CASRGLYAPETQYF.

The rearrangement joins TRBV28 to TRBJ1-5; 7 nucleotides line up with TRBD1. Losses at the gene ends were 5 bases for V and 0 bases for J; bases not matched to a gene: 7. Germline V CDR1 and CDR2: MDHEN, SYDVKM. This CDR3 is built from 16 residues. The CDR3 loop reads CASSPDRARSNQPQHF. Written as DNA, the CDR3 is TGTGCCAGCAGTCCTGACAGGGCCCGTAGCAATCAGCCCCAGCATTTT.

The chain is built from TRBV5-1 and TRBJ2-1, with D tentatively TRBD1 (5 bases). The CDR3 has 15 amino acids. The germline gives CDR1 SGHRS, CDR2 YFSETQ. V lost 1 base and J 4 bases, leaving 12 bases between the germline ends. The CDR3 DNA reads TGCGCCAGCAGCTTGAGTGACAGCATTTACAATGAGCAGTTCTTC. Its translation is CASSLSDSIYNEQFF.

The J gene is TRBJ2-1, the V gene TRBV28; D is tentatively TRBD1 or TRBD2 (5 bases each). There are 15 residues in the CDR3. The V gene's germline CDR1 is MDHEN and CDR2 SYDVKM. The germline V and J ends were trimmed by 6 bases and 4 bases, with 16 bases remaining between them. The CDR3 sequence is CASRTIGADYNEQFF. CDR3 bases: TGTGCCAGCAGAACCATCGGGGCCGATTACAATGAGCAGTTCTTC.

This chain joins TRBV19 and TRBJ2-7; tentative D call: TRBD1 (8 bases). The CDR3 sequence is 14 residues long. Germline CDR1 and CDR2: LNHDA and SQIVND (reference sequence). Trimming cost V 5 bases and J 3 bases, with 14 bases left between them. The CDR3 spells CASSDTGGGYEQYF. CDR3 coding DNA: TGTGCCAGTAGTGATACAGGGGGGGGCTACGAGCAGTACTTC. Based on the CDR3 plus reference TRBV19 and TRBJ2-7, the full variable domain is DGGITQSPKYLFRKEGQNVTLSCEQNLNHDAMYWYRQDPGQGLRLIYYSQIVNDFQKGDIAEGYSVSREKKESFPLTVTSAQKNPTAFYLCASSDTGGGYEQYFGPGTRLTVT.

The V and J genes are TRBV7-2 and TRBJ1-4; D remains ambiguous. Trimming shortened V by 2 bases and J by 4 bases, and 11 bases separated the two germline ends. The CDR3 is 15 residues long. From germline, CDR1 is SGHTA and CDR2 FQGNSA. CDR3 amino acids: CASSLWRVGNEKLFF. The CDR3 DNA sequence: TGTGCCAGCAGCTTATGGAGGGTCGGTAATGAAAAACTGTTTTTT.

The chain carries TRBV5-5 and TRBJ1-1; unclear D gene. Germline CDR1 is SGHKS and CDR2 is YYEKEE (reference sequence). Trimming left V 4 bases short and J 1 base short, with 14 bases between. CDR3 size: 15 residues. The CDR3 DNA follows: TGTGCCAGCAGCGCCGGAGGTAGGCCGAACACTGAAGCTTTCTTT. This sequence encodes CASSAGGRPNTEAFF.

J is TRBJ2-3 and V is TRBV7-8; 9 bases fit TRBD1. V was pared by 3 bases and J by 2 bases, with 6 bases of the junction left unmatched. Germline V gives CDR1 SGHVS, CDR2 FQNEAQ. The CDR3 has 16 amino acids. Here the CDR3 DNA reads TGTGCCAGCAGCTTCGAAGGGACAGGGCCCACAGATACGCAGTATTTT. This encodes CASSFEGTGPTDTQYF.

The chain combines TRBV6-5 with TRBJ1-5; D ambiguous. The germline V gene has CDR1 MNHEY and CDR2 SVGAGI. V shed 2 bases and J shed 10 bases, with 15 bases lying between them. The CDR3 consists of 14 residues. CDR3 in amino acids: CASSYIRVGDPQHF. The CDR3 DNA sequence: TGTGCCAGCAGTTACATCAGAGTCGGAGATCCCCAGCATTTT.

This chain joins TRBV7-9 and TRBJ2-7; the D is unclear. The V end lost 6 bases, the J end lost 3 bases, and 21 bases lay between the germline ends. Germline lookup yields CDR1 SEHNR and CDR2 FQNEAQ (reference sequence). CDR3 size: 16 residues. The CDR3 coding sequence is TGTGCCAGCAGTCCCGTTTCGTCCTTGAAAGGCTACGAGCAGTACTTC. Amino acids: CASSPVSSLKGYEQYF.

The V gene is TRBV4-3, the J gene TRBJ2-7; tentatively, D is TRBD1 (5 bases). CDR1 is LGHNA, CDR2 YSLEER, per germline. CDR3 size: 15 residues. V was shortened by 0 bases and J by 3 bases, with 12 bases between the two germline ends. In DNA form, the CDR3 reads TGCGCCAGCAGCCAAGATCTGGACATACGCTACGAGCAGTACTTC. Amino acid sequence: CASSQDLDIRYEQYF.

This chain joins TRBV12-5 and TRBJ1-1, with D possibly matching TRBD1 (5 bases). V gave up 3 bases and J gave up 6 bases, with 8 bases separating them. Germline assignment: CDR1 LGHNT and CDR2 FRNRAP. The CDR3 extends over 12 amino acids. The CDR3 region has the DNA TGTGCTAGTGGTTTCAGGGCCGCTGAAGCTTTCTTT. This encodes CASGFRAAEAFF. The variable domain in full, completed from reference TRBV12-5 and TRBJ1-1, reads DARVTQTPRHKVTEMGQEVTMRCQPILGHNTVFWYRQTMMQGLELLAYFRNRAPLDDSGMPKDRFSAEMPDATLATLKIQPSEPRDSAVYFCASGFRAAEAFFGQGTRLTVV.

The genes are TRBV5-5 and TRBJ2-7; tentatively, D is TRBD1 or TRBD2 (5 bases each). The CDR3 sequence is 12 residues long. From germline, CDR1 is SGHKS and CDR2 YYEKEE (reference sequence). Trimming removed 4 bases from V and 3 bases from J, with 8 bases in between. CDR3: CASSPGGYEQYF. Here the CDR3 DNA reads TGTGCCAGCAGCCCTGGGGGCTACGAGCAGTACTTC.